This T cell receptor beta chain comes out of a study of shared clonotypes between healthy human individuals. Study overall: Per donor, CD8 memory used one plate, CD8 naive used two, CD4 memory used three and CD4 naive used three. Study conclusions and caveats: Few donors limited the genetic and exposure-history diversity represented. Naive subsets usually exceeded memory subsets in estimated richness.

The repertoire was sequenced with immunoSEQ multiplex PCR; TCRdb's copy has only in-frame clones and lacks some. The table has some 200,000 clones, about 93% seen once. The length of the CDR3 is 16 residues. The ends were cut back, 1 base at V and 2 bases at J, with 15 bases in the middle. Germline V gene data show CDR1 as SEHNR and CDR2 as FQNEAQ (reference sequence). This clone showed up just once. The antigen remains unidentified. The chain is built from TRBV7-9 and TRBJ2-7; possible D gene TRBD1, 6 bases. The sequence derives from a woman in her 30s in good health. Sequenced input: naive CD4+ T cells sorted from blood. Stated subset: CD45RA+ positively selected. The CDR3 DNA sequence: TGTGCCAGCAGCTTAGGCAGGAACAGGGCTACCTACGAGCAGTACTTC. As protein: CASSLGRNRATYEQYF.